This T cell receptor beta chain was recorded in a study of blood T cell repertoires in COVID-19. Study-level information: The study drew acute and convalescent COVID-19 samples from the United States, Italy and Spain. PBMCs, B-cell-depleted T cells, or T cells provided the cDNA or gDNA that made up the material.

How the authors handled the data: Estimation of nucleated cell counts was performed using reference gene primer amplification. Libraries were prepared by immunoSEQ multiplex PCR; TCRdb keeps only in-frame clonotypes and omits some of them. V, J and clone size are those of that table, while D and trimming were read from the DNA. This sample has 65,000 to 75,000 clones, with approximately 87% found just once. CDR3 size: 16 residues. V was shortened by 5 bases and J by 2 bases, with 16 bases between the two germline ends. Germline CDR1 MNHEY, CDR2 SMNVEV (reference sequence). The sequenced sample consisted of peripheral blood. The V and J genes are TRBV27 and TRBJ1-3; no definite D call. The receptor was isolated from a man aged 45-65 years with active COVID-19. This chain's CDR3 is CASSLEHPKTGNTIYF. CDR3 bases: TGTGCCAGCAGTCTCGAACACCCGAAGACTGGAAACACCATATATTTT.